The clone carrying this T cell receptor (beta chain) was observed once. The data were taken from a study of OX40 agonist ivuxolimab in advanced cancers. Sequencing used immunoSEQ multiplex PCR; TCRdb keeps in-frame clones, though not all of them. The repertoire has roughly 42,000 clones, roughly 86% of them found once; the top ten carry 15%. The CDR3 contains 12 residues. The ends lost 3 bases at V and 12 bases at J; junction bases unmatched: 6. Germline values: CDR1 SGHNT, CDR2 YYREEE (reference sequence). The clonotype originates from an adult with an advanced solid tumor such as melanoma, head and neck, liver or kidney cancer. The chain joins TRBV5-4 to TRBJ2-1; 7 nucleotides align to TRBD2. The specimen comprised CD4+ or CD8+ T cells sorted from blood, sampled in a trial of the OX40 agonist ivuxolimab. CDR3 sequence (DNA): TGTGCCAGCAGCTCACCGGGGGGAAGGCAGTTCTTC. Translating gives CASSSPGGRQFF.